The clone carrying this T cell receptor beta chain is medium-sized by share. The CDR3 covers 16 residues. V was cut by 0 bases and J by 1 base, with 14 bases left in between. The germline V gene has CDR1 SGHDT and CDR2 YYEEEE. TCRdb ran MiXCR on the 5' RACE reads and lists one entry per CDR3 protein. The data contain 20,000 or so distinct CDR3 sequences, over 4% of them singletons. These data come from a study of early T cells in non-severe SARS-CoV-2 infection. This chain joins TRBV5-6 and TRBJ2-7, with D maybe TRBD1 (6 bases). The sample comprised whole blood. The sequence was collected from an adult who was a healthcare worker with PCR-confirmed SARS-CoV-2 infection or an uninfected control (not recorded which). CDR3 protein: CASSLGTAPTSYEQYF. The CDR3 region has the DNA TGTGCCAGCAGCTTGGGGACAGCCCCCACTTCCTACGAGCAGTACTTC. The full variable domain, completed using reference TRBV5-6 and TRBJ2-7, is DAGVTQSPTHLIKTRGQQVTLRCSPKSGHDTVSWYQQALGQGPQFIFQYYEEEERQRGNFPDRFSGHQFPNYSSELNVNALLLGDSALYLCASSLGTAPTSYEQYFGPGTRLTVT.